Listed here are 10 T cell receptor beta chains from one sample, sequenced in a study of T cell responses to AZD1222 COVID-19 vaccine. Libraries were prepared by immunoSEQ multiplex PCR; TCRdb keeps only in-frame clonotypes and omits some of them. The table includes about 150,000 clones, around 91% detected once. The sample in question was peripheral blood, obtained on day 0 of AZD1222 vaccination. All receptors derive from an adult in good health.

The chain recombines TRBV5-3 with TRBJ2-7; D not certain. TRBV5-3 is an open reading frame whose function is uncertain. This CDR3 has 12 residues. The CDR3 is CALTDRSYEQYF. For the CDR3, the DNA is TGTGCATTAACAGACCGCTCCTACGAGCAGTACTTC.

The rearrangement links TRBV9 to TRBJ1-1; D is undetermined. CDR3 length equals 16 residues. V lost 0 bases to trimming and J lost 0 bases, with 12 bases between them. Germline assignment: CDR1 SGDLS and CDR2 YYNGEE. CDR3 sequence (DNA): TGTGCCAGCAGCGTAGGGTTTAGCAGTTTGAACACTGAAGCTTTCTTT. It specifies CASSVGFSSLNTEAFF.

This clone was seen just once. The rearrangement uses TRBV6-5 and TRBJ2-3; D not certain. Germline V gene lookup returns CDR1 MNHEY and CDR2 SVGAGI. The CDR3 consists of 14 residues. V lost 3 bases, J lost 2 bases, and 9 bases lay in between. The CDR3 is CASSYGDSTDTQYF. The CDR3 nucleotides are TGTGCCAGCAGTTATGGTGATTCCACAGATACGCAGTATTTT.

V and J are TRBV18 and TRBJ2-7; TRBD2 matches 8 bases. CDR1 is KGHSH, CDR2 LQKENI, per germline. The CDR3 covers 14 residues. V lost 2 bases and J lost 3; bases outside the gene matches: 3. CDR3 sequence (DNA): TGTGCCAGCTCACCAAGAAGCGGGGGCTACGAGCAGTACTTC. It is translated as CASSPRSGGYEQYF. Combining the CDR3 with reference TRBV18 and TRBJ2-7 gives the whole variable domain NAGVMQNPRHLVRRRGQEARLRCSPMKGHSHVYWYRQLPEEGLKFMVYLQKENIIDESGMPKERFSAEFPKEGPSILRIQQVVRGDSAAYFCASSPRSGGYEQYFGPGTRLTVT.

This chain links TRBV28 with TRBJ2-7, with D perhaps TRBD1 (6 bases). This CDR3 contains 14 residues. Trimming took off 1 base at V and 3 bases at J, with 10 bases between the two ends. The germline V gene encodes CDR1 MDHEN and CDR2 SYDVKM. CDR3 sequence: CASSLFPRGYEQYF. The CDR3 DNA reads TGTGCCAGCAGTTTATTCCCCAGGGGCTACGAGCAGTACTTC.

This chain uses TRBV28 with TRBJ2-7; 11 nucleotides match TRBD1. Germline CDR1 and CDR2: MDHEN and SYDVKM. Losses at the gene ends were 6 bases for V and 3 bases for J; bases not matched to a gene: 7. This CDR3 contains 15 residues. The CDR3 sequence is CASSPAGTGGYEQYF. The CDR3, as DNA: TGTGCCAGCAGCCCCGCCGGGACAGGGGGCTACGAGCAGTACTTC.

The chain joins TRBV5-8 to TRBJ2-7; D ambiguous. This CDR3 region has 14 residues. The germline V gene encodes CDR1 SGHTS and CDR2 YDEGEE. The V end was cut by 7 bases, the J end by 4 bases, with 18 bases between. CDR3 sequence: CASGEHQPPYEQYF. In DNA, the CDR3 is TGTGCCAGCGGTGAACACCAGCCTCCATACGAGCAGTACTTC.

This clone was recorded only once. The chain combines TRBV6-1 with TRBJ1-5; D gene ambiguous. CDR3 length: 15 residues. Germline CDR1 and CDR2: MNHNS and SASEGT. V lost 3 bases and J 0 bases, leaving 9 bases between the germline ends. Here the CDR3 DNA reads TGTGCCAGCAGTGAGGAGGGTCTTAGCAATCAGCCCCAGCATTTT. It encodes CASSEEGLSNQPQHF.

The J gene is TRBJ2-5, the V gene TRBV6-5, with D unclear. Trimming took 6 bases from V and 5 from J, leaving 13 bases between them. CDR1 is MNHEY, CDR2 SVGAGI, per germline. This CDR3 has 13 residues. CDR3 coding DNA: TGTGCCAGCAGCTGGTGGGGTTGGGAGACCCAGTACTTC. Amino acids: CASSWWGWETQYF.

V gene TRBV10-2 combines with J gene TRBJ2-7; D unclear. CDR3 length equals 12 residues. V dropped 2 bases and J dropped 5 bases, with 7 bases sitting between them. Germline values: CDR1 WSHSY, CDR2 SAAADI. Here the CDR3 reads CASSEPFHEQYF. CDR3 nucleotides: TGCGCCAGCAGTGAGCCCTTCCACGAGCAGTACTTC.